This TCR beta chain was obtained from a study of cytomegalovirus exposure and HLA in healthy donors. 13 Jbeta primers and 60 Vbeta primers were used for the PCR. Using immunoSEQ multiplex PCR, the repertoire was profiled, and TCRdb retains in-frame clones only, with some absent. The data hold 35,000 to 45,000 clones, with almost 70% observed a single time. In germline, CDR1 is MDHEN, CDR2 SYDVKM. This CDR3 spans 14 amino acids. With 7 bases removed from V and 0 bases from J, the gap between germline ends came to 10 bases. The TCR originated in a man under 40 in good health and CMV-seronegative. Material: PBMCs. This chain connects TRBV28 to TRBJ1-3; D remains ambiguous. CDR3 sequence reads: CASKDSRSGNTIYF. The CDR3 DNA reads as TGTGCCAGCAAAGACTCCCGCTCTGGAAACACCATATATTTT.